These 16 T cell receptor beta chains share one sample of origin, sequenced in a study of OX40 agonist ivuxolimab in advanced cancers. Generated by immunoSEQ multiplex PCR, the TCRdb table keeps only in-frame clones and is missing some. The sample carries 50,000 to 70,000 clones, approximately 90% recorded once. Source: CD4+ or CD8+ T cells sorted from blood, taken in a trial of the OX40 agonist ivuxolimab. These receptors all stem from an adult with an advanced solid tumor such as melanoma, head and neck, liver or kidney cancer.

CDR3 region: CASSDPPGGPQNTEAFF. CDR3 nucleotides: TGCGCCAGCAGTGATCCCCCCGGGGGGCCCCAGAACACTGAAGCTTTCTTT. J is TRBJ1-1 and V is TRBV10-2, with a tentative D call TRBD1 (6 bases). Trimming took 3 bases from V and 1 from J, leaving 18 bases between them. CDR3 length: 17 residues. Germline V gene data show CDR1 as WSHSY and CDR2 as SAAADI.

The chain combines TRBV9 with TRBJ2-4; D ambiguous. V was shortened by 4 bases and J by 2 bases, with 19 bases between the two germline ends. This CDR3 is built from 17 residues. Germline-derived CDR1 and CDR2 are SGDLS and YYNGEE. The CDR3 bases are TGTGCCAGCAGCAGAGGCGTTGACGTCGGGTCCAAAAACATTCAGTACTTC. As protein: CASSRGVDVGSKNIQYF. Complete variable domain (other parts from reference TRBV9 and TRBJ2-4): DSGVTQTPKHLITATGQRVTLRCSPRSGDLSVYWYQQSLDQGLQFLIQYYNGEERAKGNILERFSAQQFPDLHSELNLSSLELGDSALYFCASSRGVDVGSKNIQYFGAGTRLSVL.

This chain links TRBV20-1 with TRBJ2-5; 9 positions match TRBD2. Germline CDR1 and CDR2: DFQATT and SNEGSKA (reference sequence). This CDR3 region has 11 residues. The CDR3 protein is CSIAGEETQYF. For the CDR3, the DNA is TGCAGCATAGCGGGAGAGGAGACCCAGTACTTC.

There are a few counts of this clone. Within the sample, other DNA sequences also encode this same CDR3. J is TRBJ1-3 and V is TRBV30; D remains ambiguous. Trimming stripped 2 bases from V and 2 bases from J, with 4 bases between. The CDR3 has 12 amino acids. CDR1 is GTSNPN, CDR2 SVGIG, per germline (reference sequence). Here the CDR3 reads CAWSLAGNTIYF. The DNA for the CDR3 is TGTGCCTGGAGTCTTGCTGGAAACACCATATATTTT.

This clone has just a few counts. The chain combines TRBV28 with TRBJ2-1, with TRBD2 matching over 9 bases. The trim removed 4 bases at V and 0 bases at J, leaving 4 bases unmatched. Germline V gene data show CDR1 as MDHEN and CDR2 as SYDVKM. This CDR3 region has 16 residues. Written as DNA, the CDR3 is TGTGCCAGCAGTTCACTAGCGGGTAGCTCCTACAATGAGCAGTTCTTC. Its protein is CASSSLAGSSYNEQFF.

The V gene is TRBV11-2, the J gene TRBJ2-3; 10 bases are a match to TRBD2. With 3 bases clipped from V and 6 bases from J, the junction kept 0 bases outside the gene matches. The CDR3 contains 13 residues. Looked up from germline, CDR1 is SGHAT and CDR2 is FQNNGV. CDR3 nucleotides: TGTGCCAGCAGCTTGGGACTAGCGGATACGCAGTATTTT. Its translation: CASSLGLADTQYF.

The V and J genes are TRBV11-1 and TRBJ2-5, with unresolved D. Between the trimmed V and J ends, which lost 5 bases and 0 bases, there was a span of 4 bases. This CDR3 is built from 12 residues. Germline V gene sequence: CDR1 SGHAT, CDR2 FQDESV (reference sequence). The CDR3, as DNA: TGTGCCAGCAGCACGAACCAAGAGACCCAGTACTTC. Its translation is CASSTNQETQYF.

By share, this clone counts as medium-sized. The genes are TRBV18 and TRBJ1-5; no clear D. The CDR3 loop spans 13 amino acids. Germline CDR1 and CDR2: KGHSH and LQKENI. V was trimmed by 2 bases and J by 0 bases, leaving 2 bases between them. The CDR3 loop reads CASSPGSNQPQHF. DNA of the CDR3: TGTGCCAGCTCACCAGGTAGCAATCAGCCCCAGCATTTT.

The V call is TRBV10-3, the J call TRBJ2-2; no clear D. V lost 1 base, J lost 4 bases, and 10 bases lay in between. This CDR3 is built from 15 residues. From germline, CDR1 is ENHRY and CDR2 SYGVKD. CDR3 amino acids: CAISELGESTGELFF. In nucleotides, the CDR3 is TGTGCCATCAGTGAGTTGGGTGAGAGCACCGGGGAGCTGTTTTTT.

This chain connects TRBV9 to TRBJ1-3; D gene ambiguous. V was trimmed by 4 bases and J by 0 bases, leaving 14 bases between them. CDR3 size: 16 residues. The germline CDR1 and CDR2 sequences are SGDLS and YYNGEE. This CDR3 reads CASSPDPRPSGNTIYF. The CDR3 DNA sequence: TGTGCCAGCAGCCCCGACCCTCGGCCCTCTGGAAACACCATATATTTT.

The chain couples TRBV13 to TRBJ1-2; D gene ambiguous. V lost 2 bases and J lost 1, with 11 bases in between. This CDR3 has 15 amino acids. Germline V CDR1 and CDR2: PRHDT, FYEKMQ (reference sequence). CDR3 coding DNA: TGTGCCAGCAGCTTACGCAGAGAGCATAACTATGGCTACACCTTC. Its protein is CASSLRREHNYGYTF.

The chain joins TRBV6-5 to TRBJ1-1, with 7 positions matching TRBD1. The CDR3 extends over 14 amino acids. The germline gives CDR1 MNHEY, CDR2 SVGAGI. J was trimmed by 4 bases and V by 6 bases; bases with no gene match: 8. CDR3 protein: CASRPDRVSTEAFF. CDR3 coding DNA: TGTGCCAGCAGGCCCGACAGGGTGAGCACTGAAGCTTTCTTT.

This sequence joins TRBV7-6 and TRBJ2-5; D ambiguous. The J call is doubtful: the DNA matches TRBJ2-7 better. The CDR3 runs to 14 residues. In germline, CDR1 is SGHVS, CDR2 FNYEAQ. The CDR3 DNA follows: TGTGCCAGCAGCTTAGTCGGCGGCTCCTACGAGCAGTACTTC. Translating gives CASSLVGGSYEQYF.

V usage is TRBV18 and J usage is TRBJ2-7; D remains ambiguous. Trimming removed 1 base at V and 6 bases at J, with 10 bases between. This CDR3 region has 13 residues. Looked up from germline, CDR1 is KGHSH and CDR2 is LQKENI. This chain's CDR3 is CASSPQGTGEQYF. The CDR3 DNA reads as TGTGCCAGCTCACCACAAGGTACGGGCGAGCAGTACTTC.

In this sample, this clone turned up once. V gene TRBV6-5 combines with J gene TRBJ2-7; 9 positions agree with TRBD2. The CDR3 has 15 residues. Per the germline V gene, CDR1 is MNHEY and CDR2 is SVGAGI. The trim removed 6 bases at V and 1 base at J, leaving 7 bases unmatched. The DNA for the CDR3 is TGTGCCAGCAGCCCAGGACTAGCGCGTTCCTACGAGCAGTACTTC. It yields the protein CASSPGLARSYEQYF.

V is TRBV27 and J is TRBJ2-7, with D possibly being TRBD1 (6 bases). The CDR3 runs 14 residues. Deletions cut 4 bases from V and 6 bases from J, with 16 bases between. The germline CDR1 and CDR2 sequences are MNHEY and SMNVEV (reference sequence). CDR3 in amino acids: CASSSTGQSAEQYF. Here the CDR3 DNA reads TGTGCCAGCAGTTCCACTGGACAGTCCGCCGAGCAGTACTTC.